The clone carrying this TCR beta chain occurred once. Its antigen is as yet unknown. Trimming removed 4 bases at V and 4 bases at J, with 19 bases between. This CDR3 is 16 amino acids long. Germline-derived CDR1 and CDR2 are SGHTA and FQGNSA. TCRdb's table, derived via immunoSEQ multiplex PCR, lists solely in-frame clones and lacks some. The data contain approximately 5,000 clones, approximately 80% of them singletons. The sample comes from a study of immune evolution from preneoplasia to lung adenocarcinoma. Findings of the study overall: From normal lung to invasive adenocarcinoma, top clone frequencies appeared to decrease.

The receptor was derived from a donor older than 65 with lung adenocarcinoma. The sequenced sample was FFPE adjacent normal lung tissue. This rearrangement joins TRBV7-2 to TRBJ1-2, with a weak D call TRBD1 (5 bases). The DNA for the CDR3 is TGTGCCAGCAGCTATTCCCCGATGGGGGGAGGCTATGGCTACACCTTC. Protein: CASSYSPMGGGYGYTF.